These 10 T cell receptor beta chains were sequenced from one sample in a study of T cell responses to AZD1222 COVID-19 vaccine (dated by TCRdb to the early 2020s). Libraries were made using the immunoSEQ multiplex PCR assay. TCRdb's version of the immuneACCESS table is confined to in-frame rearrangements and falls short of the full clone set. An unresolved V gene accounts for under half of the shortfall where checked; the remainder is of unknown origin. The table for this sample lists about 42,000 clones; over 80% of them were counted only once. Of the sample, roughly 18% falls within the top ten clones. The sample's time point, from its label and the paper: about 28 days (+/-7) after the second vaccine dose. The sequenced sample was peripheral blood, obtained 28 days after the second AZD1222 dose. The receptor source for this set is an adult who received the AZD1222 COVID-19 vaccine.

V is TRBV6-5 and J is TRBJ2-7; D not certain. There are 14 residues in the CDR3. The V end lost 7 bases, the J end lost 3 bases, and 16 bases lay between the germline ends. Germline assignment: CDR1 MNHEY and CDR2 SVGAGI. Here the CDR3 reads CASTAPRPLYEQYF. DNA of the CDR3: TGTGCCAGCACGGCTCCAAGGCCCCTCTACGAGCAGTACTTC.

The rearrangement uses TRBV29-1 and TRBJ2-5; D is unclear. With 1 base removed from V and 2 bases from J, the gap between germline ends came to 17 bases. From germline, CDR1 is SQVTM and CDR2 ANQGSEA. The CDR3 sequence is 16 residues long. CDR3 in amino acids: CSVEGRSKVRQETQYF. For the CDR3, the DNA is TGCAGCGTTGAAGGACGGAGTAAGGTGCGGCAAGAGACCCAGTACTTC.

V and J are TRBV14 and TRBJ2-3; D not resolved. V lost 4 bases to trimming and J lost 6 bases, with 8 bases between them. This CDR3 is 12 amino acids long. Germline CDR1 and CDR2: SGHDN and FVKESK. CDR3 protein: CASSLSRDTQYF. Here the CDR3 DNA reads TGTGCCAGCAGCCTTTCCCGGGATACGCAGTATTTT.

V gene TRBV20-1 combines with J gene TRBJ2-7; unclear D gene. V dropped 3 bases and J dropped 6 bases, with 15 bases sitting between them. The CDR3 length is 13 residues. Germline CDR1 reads DFQATT; CDR2 reads SNEGSKA (reference sequence). In DNA, the CDR3 is TGCAGTGCTAGTCAGGTGGGATCTGGCGAGCAGTACTTC. Amino acids: CSASQVGSGEQYF.

In its sample, this clone is medium-sized. This chain joins TRBV4-1 and TRBJ1-2, with no clear D. Looked up from germline, CDR1 is MGHRA and CDR2 is YSYEKL. The CDR3 has 17 residues. V was pared by 4 bases and J by 5 bases, with 23 bases between. The CDR3 DNA reads TGCGCCAGCAGCCCGGAGGAAAAGACTTACATCGGTTATGGCTACACCTTC. Amino acid sequence: CASSPEEKTYIGYGYTF.

This chain connects TRBV3-1 (or the pseudogene TRBV3-2) to TRBJ1-3, with 9 bases fitting TRBD1. CDR3 length: 17 residues. The V gene end was trimmed by 5 bases and the J gene end by 0 bases; junction bases not matched to a gene: 8. Germline V gene data show CDR1 as LGHDT and CDR2 as YNNKEL (reference sequence). CDR3 sequence (DNA): TGTGCCAGCAGCAAGTCCGCGGGACAGGGCTCTGGAAACACCATATATTTT. It translates to CASSKSAGQGSGNTIYF.

The chain carries TRBV7-2 and TRBJ1-3, with a tentative D call TRBD1 (6 bases). Per germline, CDR1 SGHTA and CDR2 FQGNSA. Trimming cost V 1 base and J 2 bases, with 15 bases left between them. This CDR3 contains 17 residues. CDR3 in amino acids: CASSLGGQGVAGNTIYF. In DNA form, the CDR3 reads TGTGCCAGCAGCTTAGGGGGGCAGGGAGTTGCTGGAAACACCATATATTTT.

The V and J genes are TRBV3-1 (or the pseudogene TRBV3-2) and TRBJ1-6, with D possibly TRBD1 on 5 matching bases. From germline, CDR1 is LGHDT and CDR2 YNNKEL (reference sequence). V was cut by 0 bases and J by 13 bases, with 16 bases left in between. This CDR3 has 15 amino acids. The CDR3 here is CASSQDNRKGGPLHF. CDR3 coding DNA: TGTGCCAGCAGCCAAGACAACAGGAAGGGTGGGCCCCTCCACTTT.

The chain combines TRBV2 with TRBJ1-5; weak D call: TRBD1 (5 bases). The germline V and J ends were trimmed by 4 bases and 2 bases, with 9 bases remaining between them. CDR1 and CDR2 (germline): SNHLY, FYNNEI. CDR3 length: 14 amino acids. CDR3 protein: CASSGGRGNQPQHF. In DNA, the CDR3 is TGTGCCAGCAGTGGGGGACGGGGCAATCAGCCCCAGCATTTT.

The chain couples TRBV15 to TRBJ1-2, with a possible D match to TRBD1 (5 bases). The CDR3 runs 14 residues. Germline CDR1 is LNHNV and CDR2 is YYDKDF (reference sequence). Trimming shortened V by 8 bases and J by 4 bases, and 17 bases separated the two germline ends. The CDR3 coding sequence is TGTGCCACCCGCGCCGGGGGGGACCCCTATGGCTACACCTTC. Translating it yields CATRAGGDPYGYTF.